This note documents a single T cell receptor (beta chain) sequence. Its cognate antigen has yet to be identified. Base qualities were left out, and no much larger clone turns up one base away. The sample holds other DNA sequences that translate to the same CDR3. Library construction relied on the immunoSEQ multiplex PCR assay. Processing in the source paper ran as follows. A statistical classification framework was built for diagnosing cytomegalovirus status from the catalog of TCR beta chain sequences. TCRdb retrieved this table from immuneACCESS and kept in-frame rearrangements only. Not all clones are present; in checked studies, unresolved V genes account for under half, and no reason is known for the remainder. V and J calls and clone size are given by that table; D and trimming were obtained from the DNA. The sample has a few hundred thousand clones on record, roughly 83% of them singletons. The ten biggest clones cover 11% to 15% of the sample.

The donors were included in the validation cohort of over a hundred subjects, a group kept apart from the roughly 670-subject first cohort. These data belong to a study of cytomegalovirus exposure and HLA in healthy donors (dated by TCRdb to between 2016 and 2019). As for the study more broadly: According to a later analysis, one platform produced both the 110 or so validation repertoires and the approximately 660 repertoires of the first cohort. The aim of the study was to test whether cataloging public T cell receptors could identify signatures of past pathogen exposure. Along with the approximately 650-subject first cohort, a separate validation cohort of over a hundred different subjects was used. To predict cytomegalovirus infection status, the study brought together high-throughput TCR immunosequencing, statistical association of individual TCRs with disease status, and machine learning.

Study-level results and caveats: The study gave a list of about 150 TCR beta chains associated with cytomegalovirus. In vitro tests confirmed that a few of the cytomegalovirus-associated TCR beta chains recognize cytomegalovirus antigens. According to the authors, the approach could potentially be generalized to other disease states and immunological phenotypes. Most TCR sequences were seen in very few donors, while some public TCRs were found in many individuals. A later analysis found that TCRs clustered in the first cohort also tended to co-occur in the 120 validation repertoires, with 94% of cluster scores above 0. The classifier was reported to diagnose cytomegalovirus status with high specificity and sensitivity in both the original and validation cohorts. A later analysis had no HLA typing for the validation cohort, so co-occurrence there was scored across all 130 or so repertoires.

For CDR1 and CDR2, the germline V gene (reference sequence) lists GTSNPN and SVGIG. Inclusive of the bounding cysteine and phenylalanine, the CDR3 is 13 residues long. The DNA shown is the 39-base CDR3, in frame from base 1. V lost 0 bases and J lost 4 bases; the stretch between them is 7 bases long. The V and J segments used are TRBV30 and TRBJ1-5; the D gene cannot be resolved reliably. This clonotype was obtained from a woman aged 30 to 39 in good health and CMV-seropositive. Sequenced input: PBMCs. The CDR3 reads CAWSVRANQPQHF. Read as DNA, the sequence is TGTGCCTGGAGTGTTAGGGCTAATCAGCCCCAGCATTTT.